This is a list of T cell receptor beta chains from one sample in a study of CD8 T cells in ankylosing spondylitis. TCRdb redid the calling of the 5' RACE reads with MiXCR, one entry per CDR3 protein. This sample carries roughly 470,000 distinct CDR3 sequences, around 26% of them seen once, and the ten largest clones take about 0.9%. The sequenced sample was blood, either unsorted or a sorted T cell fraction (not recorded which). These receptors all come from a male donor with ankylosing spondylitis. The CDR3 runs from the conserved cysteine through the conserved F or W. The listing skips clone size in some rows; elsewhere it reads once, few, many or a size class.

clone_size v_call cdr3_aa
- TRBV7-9 CASSRAGNGANVLTF
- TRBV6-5 CASSYSRDSSYEQYF
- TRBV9 CASSVEYEQFF
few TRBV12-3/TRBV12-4 CASSLRRGGDEQFF
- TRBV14 CASSQDARKAFF
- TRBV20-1 CSARLAGVLYEQFF
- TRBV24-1 CATSDPRETVQNIQYF
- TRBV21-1 CASSKVGDYEQYF
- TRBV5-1 CASSLGLAGYTDTQYF
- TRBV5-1 CASSLTTGLSGANVLTF
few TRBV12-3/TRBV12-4 CASSLTGGREFPQYF
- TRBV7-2 CASSFQTGAKNIQYF
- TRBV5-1 CASVLTSGNLYEQFF
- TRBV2 CASSDTRGSEQFF
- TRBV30 CAWRAGSGYAVDTQYF
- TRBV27 CASSSIGQSTGELFF
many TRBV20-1 CSAYSGLAYNEQFF